The rows below give T cell receptor beta chains drawn from one sample of a study of CD8 T cells in Susac syndrome. From the immunoSEQ multiplex PCR reads, TCRdb called clonotypes with MiXCR, one entry per CDR3 protein. The sample yields around 80,000 distinct CDR3 sequences, 80% to 95% seen once. Sequenced input: CD8+ T cells from PBMCs. The source is a human donor with Susac syndrome. Each CDR3 is given with its conserved first and last residue. The D gene is left open where the match is weak. Expanded clones are given a class, and other clones once, few, many or no size at all.

abundance	v_gene	d_gene	j_gene	CDR3aa	CDR3nt
once	TRBV11-3	TRBD1	TRBJ1-1	CASSLVGDSEAFF	TGTGCCAGCAGCTTAGTGGGGGACAGTGAAGCTTTCTTT
-	TRBV12-3/TRBV12-4	-	TRBJ2-1	CASSPFLSYNEQFF	TGTGCCAGCAGCCCTTTTCTTTCCTACAATGAGCAGTTCTTC
-	TRBV2	TRBD1	TRBJ2-1	CASSYRTGSEQFF	TGTGCCAGCAGTTACAGGACAGGGAGTGAGCAGTTCTTC
-	TRBV15	-	TRBJ1-5	CATSRERTENQPQHF	TGTGCCACCAGCAGAGAAAGGACAGAGAATCAGCCCCAGCATTTT
-	TRBV20-1	-	TRBJ2-1	CSAHGRTYNEQFF	TGCAGTGCGCACGGTCGAACATACAATGAGCAGTTCTTC
-	TRBV7-9	-	TRBJ1-2	CASSLDDSGLMDYTF	TGTGCCAGCAGCTTAGATGACTCCGGGCTTATGGACTACACCTTC
-	TRBV19	TRBD1	TRBJ2-3	CASSTTGGPIWTDTQYF	TGTGCCAGTAGTACCACAGGGGGCCCCATCTGGACAGATACGCAGTATTTT
-	TRBV6-1	-	TRBJ2-1	CASKTGSAAGYNEQFF	TGTGCCAGCAAGACGGGTAGCGCCGCCGGTTACAATGAGCAGTTCTTC
-	TRBV18	TRBD1	TRBJ1-1	CASSPGEGAPEAFF	TGTGCCAGCTCACCTGGAGAGGGGGCGCCCGAAGCTTTCTTT
-	TRBV27	TRBD1	TRBJ1-6	CATSTGFNSPLHF	TGTGCCACGTCGACAGGGTTTAATTCACCCCTCCACTTT
once	TRBV11-2	-	TRBJ2-1	CASSLGPGESKFF	TGTGCCAGCAGCTTAGGGCCCGGGGAGAGTAAGTTCTTC
-	TRBV11-2	-	TRBJ2-5	CASSLAGPFGTQYF	TGTGCCAGCAGCTTGGCGGGGCCTTTCGGGACCCAGTACTTC
once	TRBV6-2/TRBV6-3	-	TRBJ1-4	CASRNGAFKNEKLFF	TGTGCCAGCAGAAATGGTGCATTCAAGAATGAAAAACTGTTTTTT
-	TRBV12-3/TRBV12-4	-	TRBJ1-3	CASSRGGSAGNTIYF	TGTGCCAGCAGTCGCGGCGGCTCGGCTGGAAACACCATATATTTT
-	TRBV20-1	TRBD2	TRBJ2-1	CSAATSGGAGNEQFF	TGCAGTGCCGCGACTAGCGGGGGGGCGGGTAATGAGCAGTTCTTC
-	TRBV4-2	-	TRBJ1-2	CASSQDFRAANYGYTF	TGTGCCAGCAGCCAAGATTTTCGGGCAGCTAACTATGGCTACACCTTC
-	TRBV29-1	TRBD1	TRBJ2-5	CSVKSQTGELETQYF	TGCAGCGTTAAATCCCAGACAGGGGAGTTAGAGACCCAGTACTTC
-	TRBV28	-	TRBJ2-5	CASSFPGSGYQETQYF	TGTGCCAGCAGTTTCCCAGGCTCGGGGTACCAAGAGACCCAGTACTTC
-	TRBV6-2/TRBV6-3	-	TRBJ2-2	CASRQLYTGELFF	TGTGCCAGCAGACAACTGTACACCGGGGAGCTGTTTTTT
-	TRBV20-1	TRBD1	TRBJ1-5	CSANRGNGNQPQHF	TGCAGTGCTAACAGGGGAAACGGCAATCAGCCCCAGCATTTT
-	TRBV18	TRBD1	TRBJ2-6	CASSPPGWDRVAGANVLTF	TGTGCCAGCTCACCACCGGGATGGGACAGGGTAGCTGGGGCCAACGTCCTGACTTTC
-	TRBV19	TRBD2	TRBJ2-1	CASSVLAGEYNEQFF	TGTGCCAGTAGTGTTCTAGCGGGGGAATACAATGAGCAGTTCTTC
-	TRBV27	-	TRBJ1-5	CASRRRGLQQPQHF	TGTGCCAGCCGTCGGCGGGGGCTGCAGCAGCCCCAGCATTTT
-	TRBV6-5	-	TRBJ1-3	CASSRTLTGNTIYF	TGTGCCAGCAGCCGAACATTGACGGGAAACACCATATATTTT
-	TRBV5-1	TRBD1	TRBJ1-2	CASSGGTGREGYGYTF	TGCGCCAGCAGCGGCGGGACAGGGCGAGAAGGCTATGGCTACACCTTC
-	TRBV2	-	TRBJ1-4	CASRDRRNEKLFF	TGTGCCAGCAGGGACAGACGAAATGAAAAACTGTTTTTT
-	TRBV20-1	TRBD2	TRBJ2-3	CSARGAGGATDTQYF	TGCAGTGCTAGAGGAGCGGGAGGGGCCACAGATACGCAGTATTTT
few	TRBV3-1	-	TRBJ2-5	CASSRSGQLQETQYF	TGTGCCAGCAGCCGATCTGGACAGCTCCAAGAGACCCAGTACTTC
-	TRBV11-2	TRBD2	TRBJ2-7	CASSGRRTKSSSGGYEQYF	TGTGCCAGCAGCGGGCGACGGACCAAGTCGTCTAGCGGGGGCTACGAGCAGTACTTC
-	TRBV20-1	TRBD2	TRBJ2-5	CSARGLAGGLNQETQYF	TGCAGTGCTAGAGGGCTAGCGGGGGGCCTAAACCAAGAGACCCAGTACTTC
-	TRBV12-3/TRBV12-4	TRBD2	TRBJ2-7	CASSQGTSGRGYEQYF	TGTGCCAGCAGCCAAGGGACTAGCGGAAGGGGATACGAGCAGTACTTC
-	TRBV4-1	TRBD1	TRBJ2-7	CASSQVTGVIYEQYF	TGCGCCAGCAGCCAAGTTACAGGGGTTATCTACGAGCAGTACTTC
once	TRBV20-1	TRBD2	TRBJ2-3	CSARDPTSGDTDTQYF	TGCAGTGCTAGAGACCCGACTAGCGGGGACACAGATACGCAGTATTTT
-	TRBV30	-	TRBJ1-1	CASGLNTEAFF	TGTGCGTCGGGTCTGAACACTGAAGCTTTCTTT
-	TRBV12-3/TRBV12-4	-	TRBJ1-3	CASSLSAEDTIYF	TGTGCCAGCAGTTTGTCTGCCGAGGACACCATATATTTT
-	TRBV7-9	-	TRBJ1-6	CASSLGSGYSPLHF	TGTGCCAGCAGCTTGGGTTCGGGGTATTCACCCCTCCACTTT
-	TRBV28	-	TRBJ2-3	CASSPGWVTQYF	TGTGCCAGCAGCCCAGGGTGGGTAACGCAGTATTTT
-	TRBV6-5	TRBD1	TRBJ1-5	CASRPGQGQPQHF	TGTGCCAGCAGACCGGGACAGGGTCAGCCCCAGCATTTT